Detailed here is one T cell receptor (beta chain). The data were taken from a study of blood T cell repertoires in COVID-19. About the study: From the United States, Italy and Spain came samples of acute and convalescent COVID-19. PBMCs, B-cell-depleted T cells, or T cells provided the cDNA or gDNA that made up the material.

With 8 bases clipped from V and 6 bases from J, the junction kept 15 bases outside the gene matches. The CDR3 runs to 16 residues. Germline V lookup: CDR1 SNHLY, CDR2 FYNNEI. Methods used by the authors: Nucleated cell number was recorded as an estimate derived from reference gene primer amplification. Clones were sequenced by immunoSEQ multiplex PCR, and TCRdb holds only the in-frame ones, with some missing. That table gives V, J and clone size, and the DNA gave D and trimming. The table records 120,000 or so clones, 70% to 90% of them present only once. The sequence was obtained from a woman in her sixties with acute or convalescent COVID-19. The chain couples TRBV2 to TRBJ2-7; TRBD2 aligns across 11 bases. Sequencing was done on a sample of peripheral blood. The CDR3 bases are TGTGCCAGCGGTCAGCTACTAGCGGGAGTGGCGGGCGAGCAGTACGTC. It translates to CASGQLLAGVAGEQYV.